These T cell receptor beta chains were read from a single sample in a study of blood T cell repertoires in COVID-19. The repertoire was sequenced with immunoSEQ multiplex PCR; TCRdb's copy has only in-frame clones and lacks some. The table shows about 210,000 clones, with around 84% occurring only once. The material sequenced was PBMCs or T cells enriched from blood (not recorded which). The receptor set was obtained from a man aged 35-49 years who had recovered from COVID-19. Each CDR3 is given with its conserved first and last residue. A D gene is named only where the DNA matches it firmly. Only part of the rows carry a size: once, few, many, or a class if the clone is expanded.

CDR3aa | CDR3nt | d_gene | j_gene | v_gene | abundance
CASSPGRSTDTQYF | TGCGCCAGCTCCCCCGGGAGGAGCACAGATACGCAGTATTTT | TRBD2 | TRBJ2-3 | TRBV5-1 | .
CASSSETSGSILEQYF | TGTGCCAGCAGCTCAGAAACTAGCGGGAGTATTCTCGAGCAGTACTTC | TRBD2 | TRBJ2-7 | TRBV11-3 | .
CASSISSGYEQYF | TGTGCCAGTAGTATATCATCAGGCTACGAGCAGTACTTC | . | TRBJ2-7 | TRBV19 | few
CASSYRGGYTF | TGTGCCAGCAGTTACAGGGGAGGCTACACCTTC | TRBD1 | TRBJ1-2 | TRBV7-9 | .
CASSVDRGRSKNIQYF | TGTGCCAGCAGCGTCGACAGGGGGCGATCCAAAAACATTCAGTACTTC | TRBD1 | TRBJ2-4 | TRBV7-2 | .
CASSETASGNYEQYF | TGTGCCAGCAGTGAAACGGCTAGCGGAAACTACGAGCAGTACTTC | TRBD2 | TRBJ2-7 | TRBV2 | .
CASSARNRDGELFF | TGTGCCAGCAGCGCGCGAAACAGGGACGGGGAGCTGTTTTTT | . | TRBJ2-2 | TRBV9 | .
CASSLWVSGGRQETQYF | TGTGCCAGCAGTCTATGGGTGTCGGGAGGGCGACAAGAGACCCAGTACTTC | TRBD2 | TRBJ2-5 | TRBV2 | .
CASSSRQGPDTQYF | TGTGCCAGCAGCTCAAGACAGGGTCCAGATACGCAGTATTTT | TRBD1 | TRBJ2-3 | TRBV7-3 | .
CASSLHRRAGGPLDEQFF | TGTGCCAGCAGCTTACATCGTCGGGCGGGAGGGCCCTTGGATGAGCAGTTCTTC | TRBD2 | TRBJ2-1 | TRBV7-2 | .
CASSHGLVYGYTF | TGTGCCAGCAGCCACGGTTTGGTCTATGGCTACACCTTC | . | TRBJ1-2 | TRBV12-3/TRBV12-4 | once
CASSPRGSNNSPLHF | TGTGCCAGCTCACCAAGGGGGTCGAATAATTCACCCCTCCACTTT | . | TRBJ1-6 | TRBV18 | .
CASKRTSGFYEQYF | TGTGCCAGCAAACGGACTAGCGGCTTCTACGAGCAGTACTTC | TRBD2 | TRBJ2-7 | TRBV28 | .
CASREVVNTEAFF | TGTGCCAGCAGGGAGGTAGTGAACACTGAAGCTTTCTTT | . | TRBJ1-1 | TRBV13 | .
CASSLALGYEQYF | TGTGCCAGCAGTTTAGCGCTCGGCTACGAGCAGTACTTC | . | TRBJ2-7 | TRBV12-3/TRBV12-4 | .
CASSSANRGGSQPQHF | TGTGCCAGCAGTTCCGCCAACCGCGGGGGAAGTCAGCCCCAGCATTTT | . | TRBJ1-5 | TRBV6-6 | .
CASEWDRSSYEQYF | TGTGCCAGCGAGTGGGACAGAAGCTCCTACGAGCAGTACTTC | TRBD1 | TRBJ2-7 | TRBV6-5 | .
CASTNLGYTF | TGTGCCAGTACAAATTTGGGCTACACCTTC | . | TRBJ1-2 | TRBV19 | .
CASSLELLAGSSYEQYF | TGCGCCAGCAGCTTGGAACTCCTAGCGGGCAGCTCCTACGAGCAGTACTTC | TRBD2 | TRBJ2-7 | TRBV5-1 | .
CASSLGGGNQPQHF | TGTGCCAGCAGCTTGGGGGGGGGCAATCAGCCCCAGCATTTT | . | TRBJ1-5 | TRBV5-6 | .
CASTTGGLAARGETQYF | TGCGCCAGCACCACCGGGGGACTAGCGGCTAGGGGTGAGACCCAGTACTTC | TRBD2 | TRBJ2-5 | TRBV5-1 | .
CASSKDRGSNQPQHF | TGCGCCAGCAGCAAAGACAGGGGTAGCAATCAGCCCCAGCATTTT | TRBD1 | TRBJ1-5 | TRBV5-1 | .
CASSLRVGLAAANNEQFF | TGCGCCAGCAGCTTGCGCGTCGGACTAGCAGCAGCAAACAATGAGCAGTTCTTC | TRBD2 | TRBJ2-1 | TRBV5-1 | .
CASTPLGSSYNEQFF | TGTGCCAGCACCCCGCTAGGCAGCTCCTACAATGAGCAGTTCTTC | . | TRBJ2-1 | TRBV27 | few
CASRGHEQYF | TGTGCCAGCAGGGGCCACGAGCAGTACTTC | . | TRBJ2-7 | TRBV9 | .
CASSSTTGSSTDTQYF | TGCGCCAGCAGTTCAACGACAGGGTCTAGCACAGATACGCAGTATTTT | TRBD1 | TRBJ2-3 | TRBV5-1 | .
CASTPGQPTDTQYF | TGTGCCAGCACCCCGGGACAGCCCACAGATACGCAGTATTTT | TRBD1 | TRBJ2-3 | TRBV11-3 | once
CASSLGPGTGELFF | TGTGCCAGCAGCTTAGGCCCAGGGACCGGGGAGCTGTTTTTT | . | TRBJ2-2 | TRBV7-8 | few
CASSGPGQGNEKLFF | TGTGCCAGCAGCGGACCGGGACAGGGGAATGAAAAACTGTTTTTT | TRBD1 | TRBJ1-4 | TRBV9 | .
CATSRGGETEAFF | TGTGCCACCAGCAGAGGGGGGGAGACTGAAGCTTTCTTT | . | TRBJ1-1 | TRBV15 | .
CASSTGTSGIYNEQFF | TGTGCCAGCAGTACCGGGACTAGCGGGATCTACAATGAGCAGTTCTTC | TRBD2 | TRBJ2-1 | TRBV27 | .
CASSLLQGTEAFF | TGTGCCAGCAGCCTACTACAGGGCACTGAAGCTTTCTTT | . | TRBJ1-1 | TRBV3-1/TRBV3-2 | .
CASSRSVVGELFF | TGTGCCAGCAGTCGTTCAGTGGTCGGGGAGCTGTTTTTT | . | TRBJ2-2 | TRBV5-4 | .
CASSLNGHEQYF | TGTGCCAGCAGCTTGAACGGTCACGAGCAGTACTTC | . | TRBJ2-7 | TRBV5-4 | .